The clone carrying this TCR beta chain was counted only a few times. This entry comes from a study of blood T cell repertoires in COVID-19. Study context: Donors in the United States, Italy and Spain gave samples during acute or convalescent COVID-19. In each case, the material was cDNA or gDNA derived from T cells, B-cell-depleted T cells, or PBMCs.

Patients in Seattle were enrolled during active infection, then followed longitudinally. This CDR3 region has 14 residues. Trimming removed 2 bases at V and 0 bases at J, with 5 bases between. CDR1 SGHDN and CDR2 FVKESK come from the germline V gene. How the authors handled the data: Estimates of nucleated cell counts were drawn from the amplification of reference gene primers. Here immunoSEQ multiplex PCR was the method, and the copy in TCRdb shows in-frame clones only, minus some. Clone size and V and J calls were adopted from that table, with D and trimming inferred from the DNA. This sample yields 250,000 to 350,000 clones, of which 90% are seen a single time; less than 3% belongs to the top ten.

The sequence was obtained from a woman in her twenties or thirties with COVID-19, enrolled during active disease. Sequencing used peripheral blood. The V gene is TRBV14, the J gene TRBJ2-1, with D hard to call. CDR3 sequence (DNA): TGTGCCAGCAGCCAATCGAGCTCCTACAATGAGCAGTTCTTC. Amino acids: CASSQSSSYNEQFF.